A selection of T cell receptor beta chains follows, all from one sample in a study of blood T cell repertoires in COVID-19. This table comes from immunoSEQ multiplex PCR, and its TCRdb copy is limited to in-frame clones, with some not included. The sample has about 73,000 clones; 75% to 85% are singletons. Material: peripheral blood. These receptors came from an older woman with acute or convalescent COVID-19. Each CDR3 is given with its conserved first and last residue. A D gene is named only where the DNA matches it firmly. The size of a clone is reported for some rows only, either as once, few or many, or as a class for expanded clones.

>TRBD1|TRBJ2-7|.|TRBV5-3
TGTGCCAGAAGCGTTGGACAGGGAATCTACGAGCAGTACTTC
CARSVGQGIYEQYF
>TRBD1|TRBJ1-1|.|TRBV18
TGTGCCAGCTCACGGGGACAGCCGGTTGAAGCTTTCTTT
CASSRGQPVEAFF
>.|TRBJ1-2|.|TRBV30
TGTGCCTGGAGTCTTCCCCTGGAGGGCCCCGCTGGGGCCTATGGCTACACCTTC
CAWSLPLEGPAGAYGYTF
>TRBD2|TRBJ2-3|.|TRBV20-1
TGCAGTGCTAGTCTTCGGGAGGGAAGTCCAGATACGCAGTATTTT
CSASLREGSPDTQYF
>TRBD2|TRBJ2-3|once|TRBV28
TGTGCCAGCAGCGCGCTAGCGGGAGGGAAAGATACGCAGTATTTT
CASSALAGGKDTQYF
>TRBD1|TRBJ1-3|.|TRBV28
TGTGCCAGCAGTTTATCCCCGACAGGGGTGGACACCATATATTTT
CASSLSPTGVDTIYF
>.|TRBJ1-1|.|TRBV3-1/TRBV3-2
TGTGCCAGCAGCCCACCCGACAGGAAAACTAGGACTGAAGCTTTCTTT
CASSPPDRKTRTEAFF
>.|TRBJ1-4|.|TRBV3-1/TRBV3-2
TGTGCCAGCAGACCCAATTGGGAGGCTAATGAAAAACTGTTTTTT
CASRPNWEANEKLFF
>TRBD1|TRBJ2-7|.|TRBV24-1
TGTGCCACCAGTGATCCAGAGACAGGGGGCTACGAGCAGTACTTC
CATSDPETGGYEQYF
>.|TRBJ2-1|once|TRBV28
TGTGCCAGCACCGAGCCGCGGCAGACTTACAATGAGCAGTTCTTC
CASTEPRQTYNEQFF
>TRBD2|TRBJ2-3|.|TRBV7-2
TGTGCCAGCAGCTCACAAGGCGGGAGGAGCACAGATACGCAGTATTTT
CASSSQGGRSTDTQYF
>TRBD2|TRBJ2-7|.|TRBV18
TGTGCCAGCTCACTGAAAAGATTCCCTAGCGGGACCTACGAGCAGTACTTC
CASSLKRFPSGTYEQYF
>.|TRBJ1-1|.|TRBV19
TGTGCCAGTAGTATGTTCCGGGACACTGAAGCTTTCTTT
CASSMFRDTEAFF
>TRBD1|TRBJ2-5|.|TRBV6-5
TGTGCCAGCAGTAGGGACAGGGCCCAAGAGACCCAGTACTTC
CASSRDRAQETQYF
>.|TRBJ1-2|.|TRBV10-3
TGTGCCATCAGTGAGTCGGGGGGGCTTGGTGGCTACACCTTC
CAISESGGLGGYTF
>TRBD2|TRBJ2-1|.|TRBV30
TGTGCCTGGAGTGGGGGGGGACCGTTGGTCTTC
CAWSGGGPLVF